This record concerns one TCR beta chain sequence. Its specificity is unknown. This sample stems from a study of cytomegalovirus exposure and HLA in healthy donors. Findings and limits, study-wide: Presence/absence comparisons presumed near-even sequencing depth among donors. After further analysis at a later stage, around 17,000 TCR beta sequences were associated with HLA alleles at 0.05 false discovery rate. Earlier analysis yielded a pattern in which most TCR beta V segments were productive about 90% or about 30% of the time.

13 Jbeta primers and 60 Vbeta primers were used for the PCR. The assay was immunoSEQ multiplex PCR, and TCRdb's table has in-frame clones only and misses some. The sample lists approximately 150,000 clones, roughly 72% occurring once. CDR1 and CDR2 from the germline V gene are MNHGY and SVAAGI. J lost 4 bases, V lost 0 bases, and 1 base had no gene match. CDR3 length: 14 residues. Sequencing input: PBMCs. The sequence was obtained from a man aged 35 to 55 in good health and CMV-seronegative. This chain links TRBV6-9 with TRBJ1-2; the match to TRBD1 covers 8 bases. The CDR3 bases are TGTGCCAGCAGTTATTCGACAGGGGCCTATGGCTACACCTTC. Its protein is CASSYSTGAYGYTF.